This passage covers 30 T cell receptor beta chains from one sample sequenced in a study of blood T cell repertoires in COVID-19. Assay used: immunoSEQ multiplex PCR; TCRdb lists only in-frame clones, some missing. The data show hundreds of thousands of clones, 86% seen once. The source material was peripheral blood. Source of these receptors: a woman older than 75 with COVID-19, enrolled during active disease.

CDR3 nucleotides: TGTGCCAGCAGTCTCGAGAGCTCTGGAAACACCATATATTTT. This encodes CASSLESSGNTIYF. The J gene is TRBJ1-3, the V gene TRBV6-5; D call uncertain. The CDR3 is made up of 14 amino acids. Per the germline V gene, CDR1 is MNHEY and CDR2 is SVGAGI. Trimming pared 5 bases from V and 0 bases from J, leaving 8 bases between.

The chain couples TRBV7-2 to TRBJ1-1; TRBD1 is a possible D gene (6 bases). Germline V CDR1 and CDR2: SGHTA, FQGNSA. The ends were cut back, 6 bases at V and 4 bases at J, with 15 bases in the middle. The CDR3 length is 14 residues. CDR3 protein: CASRGQAGVTEAFF. CDR3 sequence (DNA): TGTGCCAGCAGGGGGCAGGCAGGGGTCACTGAAGCTTTCTTT.

This chain links TRBV5-3 with TRBJ1-1, with D possibly being TRBD1 (6 bases). TRBV5-3 is placed among ORFs of uncertain function. Trimming removed 2 bases from V and 5 bases from J, with 13 bases in between. This CDR3 region has 14 residues. CDR3 nucleotide sequence: TGTGCCAGAAGCTTACACAGGGAAGGTACTGAAGCTTTCTTT. Its translation: CARSLHREGTEAFF.

The chain joins TRBV9 to TRBJ2-1, with 12 bases fitting TRBD2. The CDR3 consists of 15 residues. Germline CDR1 reads SGDLS; CDR2 reads YYNGEE. Unmatched junction bases numbered 0, after V lost 1 base and J lost 4 bases. Here the CDR3 DNA reads TGTGCCAGCAGCGTAACTAGCGGGGGGTACAATGAGCAGTTCTTC. Protein: CASSVTSGGYNEQFF.

This clone has just a few counts. The chain joins TRBV18 to TRBJ1-1; D perhaps matches TRBD1 (5 bases). Germline V CDR1 and CDR2: KGHSH, LQKENI. The CDR3 is 15 amino acids. V shed 2 bases and J shed 3 bases, with 13 bases lying between them. The CDR3 sequence: CASSPLGGEDTEAFF. The CDR3 DNA reads as TGTGCCAGCTCACCATTGGGAGGGGAGGACACTGAAGCTTTCTTT.

On this clone: Different DNA sequences within this sample yield the same CDR3. The genes are TRBV7-9 and TRBJ2-2, with a tentative D call TRBD1 (5 bases). Between the trimmed V and J ends, which lost 6 bases and 1 base, there was a span of 9 bases. Germline CDR1 SEHNR, CDR2 FQNEAQ (reference sequence). This CDR3 has 14 residues. The CDR3 is CASRTDRNTGELFF. CDR3 DNA: TGTGCCAGCAGAACCGACAGGAACACCGGGGAGCTGTTTTTT.

The V and J genes are TRBV7-2 and TRBJ2-7, with a weak D call TRBD1 (5 bases). Germline V gene sequence: CDR1 SGHTA, CDR2 FQGNSA. V lost 4 bases to trimming and J lost 6 bases, with 13 bases between them. CDR3 length: 13 amino acids. CDR3 residues: CASSSIDRLEQYF. The CDR3 DNA follows: TGTGCCAGCAGCTCCATTGACAGACTCGAGCAGTACTTC.

The gene calls are TRBV7-2 and TRBJ1-1, with 7 bases that match TRBD1. CDR3 size: 14 residues. Looked up from germline, CDR1 is SGHTA and CDR2 is FQGNSA. V dropped 5 bases and J dropped 0; count of bases not matched to a gene: 3. DNA for the CDR3: TGTGCCAGCAGCGTCGGACAGGTGAACACTGAAGCTTTCTTT. Its protein is CASSVGQVNTEAFF. The full variable domain, rest sourced from reference TRBV7-2 and TRBJ1-1, is GAGVSQSPSNKVTEKGKDVELRCDPISGHTALYWYRQSLGQGLEFLIYFQGNSAPDKSGLPSDRFSAERTGGSVSTLTIQRTQQEDSAVYLCASSVGQVNTEAFFGQGTRLTVV.

V is TRBV15 and J is TRBJ1-1; the D gene is possibly TRBD1 (6 bases). The germline V gene has CDR1 LNHNV and CDR2 YYDKDF (reference sequence). V gave up 7 bases and J gave up 1 base, with 16 bases separating them. The CDR3 loop spans 15 amino acids. This CDR3 reads CATTKPGGANTEAFF. CDR3 nucleotides: TGTGCCACCACTAAACCGGGGGGGGCGAACACTGAAGCTTTCTTT. Filled out from reference TRBV15 and TRBJ1-1, the complete variable domain reads DAMVIQNPRYQVTQFGKPVTLSCSQTLNHNVMYWYQQKSSQAPKLLFHYYDKDFNNEADTPDNFQSRRPNTSFCFLDIRSPGLGDTAMYLCATTKPGGANTEAFFGQGTRLTVV.

This chain joins TRBV7-3 and TRBJ1-6; D not resolved. Per the germline V gene, CDR1 is SGHTA and CDR2 is FQGTGA. This CDR3 is 15 amino acids long. Trimming removed 1 base from V and 5 bases from J, with 9 bases in between. The CDR3 loop is CASSLMAGNNSPLHF. The CDR3 region has the DNA TGTGCCAGCAGCTTAATGGCGGGGAATAATTCACCCCTCCACTTT.

The gene calls are TRBV4-3 and TRBJ1-6; D is unclear. Germline V CDR1 and CDR2: LGHNA, YSLEER. The CDR3 loop spans 14 amino acids. V was trimmed by 3 bases and J by 5 bases, leaving 8 bases between them. The CDR3 region has the DNA TGCGCCAGCAGCCAGGGAGGGAATAATTCACCCCTCCACTTT. It codes for CASSQGGNNSPLHF.

The chain links TRBV9 to TRBJ1-1; D ambiguous. Germline V gene data show CDR1 as SGDLS and CDR2 as YYNGEE. The CDR3 loop spans 12 amino acids. Trimming shortened V by 4 bases and J by 8 bases, and 12 bases separated the two germline ends. The CDR3 coding sequence is TGTGCCAGCAGCCCCCGGAGTTCCGAAGCTTTCTTT. This encodes CASSPRSSEAFF.

The V gene is TRBV28, the J gene TRBJ1-5, with 8 bases fitting TRBD1. The germline CDR1 and CDR2 sequences are MDHEN and SYDVKM. Unmatched junction bases numbered 14, after V lost 6 bases and J lost 7 bases. The CDR3 totals 16 residues. Here the CDR3 DNA reads TGTGCCAGCAGCCCCGCCGACAGGGGACGGGGACAGCCCCAGCATTTT. It yields the protein CASSPADRGRGQPQHF.

This clone occurred once. The chain combines TRBV6-2 or TRBV6-3 with TRBJ2-7, with 11 bases that match TRBD2. V lost 1 base to trimming and J lost 4 bases; unmatched junction nucleotides: 3. This CDR3 comprises 15 residues. CDR1 and CDR2 (germline): MNHEY, SVGEGT. CDR3 sequence (DNA): TGTGCCAGCAGTTACTTAGCGGGGGGGCTTTACGAGCAGTACTTC. Encoded protein: CASSYLAGGLYEQYF.

The chain employs TRBV18 and TRBJ1-5, with D uncertain. Germline CDR1 and CDR2: KGHSH and LQKENI. Between the trimmed V and J ends, which lost 2 bases and 7 bases, there was a span of 9 bases. The CDR3 sequence is 13 residues long. Here the CDR3 reads CASSPEGGQPQHF. CDR3 sequence (DNA): TGTGCCAGCTCACCAGAAGGAGGCCAGCCCCAGCATTTT.

V and J are TRBV5-5 and TRBJ1-2; 11 bases line up with TRBD1. The CDR3 runs to 15 residues. V lost 0 bases, J lost 5 bases, and 3 bases stayed unmatched. Germline CDR1 reads SGHKS; CDR2 reads YYEKEE (reference sequence). CDR3 sequence: CASSLGTGGGYGYTF. The CDR3 DNA follows: TGTGCCAGCAGCTTGGGGACAGGGGGCGGATATGGCTACACCTTC. Combining the CDR3 with reference TRBV5-5 and TRBJ1-2 gives the whole variable domain DAGVTQSPTHLIKTRGQQVTLRCSPISGHKSVSWYQQVLGQGPQFIFQYYEKEERGRGNFPDRFSARQFPNYSSELNVNALLLGDSALYLCASSLGTGGGYGYTFGSGTRLTVV.

This clone was recorded a few times. The chain employs TRBV6-1 and TRBJ1-1; tentative D call: TRBD1 (5 bases). Germline V gene lookup returns CDR1 MNHNS and CDR2 SASEGT. This CDR3 spans 14 amino acids. V was clipped by 1 base and J by 3 bases, with 9 bases between them. In DNA form, the CDR3 reads TGTGCCAGCAGTGAAGTAGGGGCCTACACTGAAGCTTTCTTT. It is translated as CASSEVGAYTEAFF.

The rearrangement links TRBV6-5 to TRBJ2-3, with D possibly TRBD1 on 5 matching bases. Germline-derived CDR1 and CDR2 are MNHEY and SVGAGI. The CDR3 sequence is 15 residues long. The germline V and J ends were trimmed by 6 bases and 1 base, with 14 bases remaining between them. The CDR3 sequence is CASRLDSYRTDTQYF. Written as DNA, the CDR3 is TGTGCCAGCAGACTCGACAGTTATCGCACAGATACGCAGTATTTT.

This rearrangement joins TRBV28 to TRBJ1-5, with unresolved D. The V end lost 2 bases, the J end lost 0 bases, and 8 bases lay between the germline ends. The V gene's germline CDR1 is MDHEN and CDR2 SYDVKM. CDR3 size: 15 residues. The CDR3 sequence is CASSLDAVSNQPQHF. DNA for the CDR3: TGTGCCAGCAGTTTAGATGCGGTTAGCAATCAGCCCCAGCATTTT.

The chain has TRBV11-2 and TRBJ2-4, with a weak D call TRBD1 (5 bases). V lost 6 bases and J 10 bases, leaving 25 bases between the germline ends. Looked up from germline, CDR1 is SGHAT and CDR2 is FQNNGV. The CDR3 consists of 16 residues. The CDR3 region has the DNA TGTGCCAGCAGTCCATGGGGCTCCGACCGTCCTAGTATTCAGTACTTC. Protein sequence: CASSPWGSDRPSIQYF. The full variable domain, rest sourced from reference TRBV11-2 and TRBJ2-4, is EAGVAQSPRYKIIEKRQSVAFWCNPISGHATLYWYQQILGQGPKLLIQFQNNGVVDDSQLPKDRFSAERLKGVDSTLKIQPAKLEDSAVYLCASSPWGSDRPSIQYFGAGTRLSVL.

This clone was counted once. The genes are TRBV2 and TRBJ1-6; the D is unclear. The CDR3 is 12 residues long. Germline values: CDR1 SNHLY, CDR2 FYNNEI. Trimming took 7 bases from V and 10 from J, leaving 11 bases between them. The CDR3 bases are TGTGCCAGCAACCTGGGCAGGTCACCCCTCCACTTT. It is translated as CASNLGRSPLHF.

A note on this clone: Other DNA sequences in the sample encode the same CDR3. This chain connects TRBV6-5 to TRBJ1-5, with TRBD1 identical over 9 bases. From germline, CDR1 is MNHEY and CDR2 SVGAGI. Trimming took 6 bases from V and 0 from J; bases not matched to a gene: 0. This CDR3 has 14 amino acids. CDR3 in DNA: TGTGCCAGCAGGGGACAGGGTAGCAATCAGCCCCAGCATTTT. The encoded protein is CASRGQGSNQPQHF.

CDR3 residues: CASRTSGGKDTQYF. For the CDR3, the DNA is TGTGCCAGCAGGACTAGCGGGGGGAAAGATACGCAGTATTTT. The chain combines TRBV7-2 with TRBJ2-3, with TRBD2 identical over 13 bases. This CDR3 has 14 residues. The J segment lost 5 bases and the V segment lost 6 bases, leaving 2 bases of the junction unmatched. CDR1 and CDR2 from the germline V gene are SGHTA and FQGNSA.

The chain recombines TRBV29-1 with TRBJ1-1; D may be TRBD1 (6 bases). Trimming cost V 7 bases and J 4 bases, with 13 bases left between them. Germline V lookup: CDR1 SQVTM, CDR2 ANQGSEA. The CDR3 is made up of 12 amino acids. CDR3 in amino acids: CSAHTGFTEAFF. CDR3 nucleotides: TGCAGCGCCCACACAGGGTTCACTGAAGCTTTCTTT.

This clone came up once. The chain links TRBV18 to TRBJ1-2; 10 bases are a match to TRBD1. The junction had 4 bases not matched to a gene; V was cut back by 3 bases and J by 3 bases. Looked up from germline, CDR1 is KGHSH and CDR2 is LQKENI. The CDR3 spans 15 residues. The CDR3 is CASSPLDRGDYGYTF. The CDR3 coding sequence is TGTGCCAGCTCACCCCTGGACAGGGGGGACTATGGCTACACCTTC.

The V and J genes are TRBV4-3 and TRBJ1-3; D might be TRBD1 (5 bases). Germline values: CDR1 LGHNA, CDR2 YSLEER. The CDR3 runs to 16 residues. Trimming removed 4 bases from V and 7 bases from J, with 20 bases in between. The CDR3: CASSRVPDSRANTIYF. CDR3 bases: TGCGCCAGCAGCCGAGTCCCCGACAGTCGCGCGAACACCATATATTTT.

The chain employs TRBV27 and TRBJ1-2; TRBD1 matches 10 bases. Unmatched junction bases numbered 5, after V lost 8 bases and J lost 2 bases. This CDR3 is built from 14 residues. The germline CDR1 and CDR2 sequences are MNHEY and SMNVEV (reference sequence). CDR3 bases: TGTGCCAGCGGCCTGGGACAGGGGAACTATGGCTACACCTTC. Translating it yields CASGLGQGNYGYTF.

The CDR3: CASSPSGSLQETQYF. The CDR3 DNA sequence: TGTGCCAGCAGCCCCTCGGGATCTCTTCAAGAGACCCAGTACTTC. The chain recombines TRBV6-5 with TRBJ2-5, with D possibly matching TRBD2 (5 bases). The V gene lost 6 bases and the J gene lost 2 bases, with 16 bases spanning the gap. This CDR3 contains 15 residues. Germline V gives CDR1 MNHEY, CDR2 SVGAGI.

CDR3 DNA: TGTGCCAGCAGTTCAGACCCAGGGGGCTCTGGAAACACCATATATTTT. It encodes CASSSDPGGSGNTIYF. The chain links TRBV7-2 to TRBJ1-3, with 7 nucleotides matching TRBD1. Germline V lookup: CDR1 SGHTA, CDR2 FQGNSA. The CDR3 covers 16 residues. Losses at the gene ends were 6 bases for V and 0 bases for J; bases not matched to a gene: 8.

This chain joins TRBV20-1 and TRBJ1-1; tentatively, D is TRBD1 (5 bases). The V gene lost 3 bases and the J gene lost 3 bases, with 8 bases spanning the gap. CDR3 size: 12 residues. From germline, CDR1 is DFQATT and CDR2 SNEGSKA (reference sequence). CDR3 DNA sequence: TGCAGTGCTAGTGAAGGGGACACTGAAGCTTTCTTT. This translates into CSASEGDTEAFF.